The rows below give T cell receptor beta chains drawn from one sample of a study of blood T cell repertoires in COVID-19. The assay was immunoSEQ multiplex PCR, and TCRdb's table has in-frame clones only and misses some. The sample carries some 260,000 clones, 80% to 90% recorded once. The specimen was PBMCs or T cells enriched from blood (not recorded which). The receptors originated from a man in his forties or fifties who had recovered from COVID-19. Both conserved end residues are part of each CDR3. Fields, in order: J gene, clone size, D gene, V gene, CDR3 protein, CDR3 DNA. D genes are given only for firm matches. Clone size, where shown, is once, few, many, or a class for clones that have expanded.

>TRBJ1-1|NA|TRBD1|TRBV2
CASVDRDSTEAFF
TGTGCCAGCGTGGACCGGGACAGCACTGAAGCTTTCTTT
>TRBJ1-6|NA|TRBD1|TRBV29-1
CSVAMGQDIYNSPLHF
TGCAGCGTCGCCATGGGACAGGACATCTATAATTCACCCCTCCACTTT
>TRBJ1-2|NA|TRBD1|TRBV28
CASRPWGQGAYGYTF
TGTGCCAGCAGGCCATGGGGACAGGGGGCTTATGGCTACACCTTC
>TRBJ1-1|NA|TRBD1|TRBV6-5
CASSYSRGGGTTEAFF
TGTGCCAGCAGTTACTCCCGAGGAGGGGGCACCACTGAAGCTTTCTTT
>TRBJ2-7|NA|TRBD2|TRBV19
CASSTGLAGVREQYF
TGTGCCAGTAGTACCGGACTAGCGGGAGTAAGGGAGCAGTACTTC
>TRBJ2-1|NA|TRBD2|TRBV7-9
CASSLGLAGGNEQFF
TGTGCCAGCAGCTTAGGACTAGCGGGGGGGAATGAGCAGTTCTTC
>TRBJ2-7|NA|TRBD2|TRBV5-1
CASSLGGGYEQYF
TGCGCCAGCAGCTTGGGCGGGGGTTACGAGCAGTACTTC
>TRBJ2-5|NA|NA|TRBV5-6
CASSPTTGGETQYF
TGTGCCAGCAGCCCCACGACCGGGGGAGAGACCCAGTACTTC
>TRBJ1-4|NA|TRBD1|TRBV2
CATRGLQEKLFF
TGTGCCACCAGGGGGCTACAAGAAAAACTGTTTTTT
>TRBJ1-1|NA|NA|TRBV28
CASSKQGTEAFF
TGTGCCAGCAGTAAACAGGGAACTGAAGCTTTCTTT
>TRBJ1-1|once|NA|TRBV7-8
CASSYPGGRTEAFF
TGTGCCAGCAGCTACCCGGGGGGGCGGACTGAAGCTTTCTTT
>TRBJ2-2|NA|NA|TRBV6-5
CASTIRETTGELFF
TGTGCCAGCACCATACGGGAAACCACCGGGGAGCTGTTTTTT
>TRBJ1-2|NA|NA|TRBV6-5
CASAVESGGGYTF
TGTGCCAGCGCGGTGGAATCCGGTGGTGGCTACACCTTC
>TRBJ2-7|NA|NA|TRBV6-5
CASSYGGGGYEQYF
TGTGCCAGCAGTTACGGGGGAGGGGGCTACGAGCAGTACTTC
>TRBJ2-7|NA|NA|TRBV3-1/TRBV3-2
CASSHPGAASYEQYF
TGTGCCAGCAGCCACCCTGGGGCGGCCTCCTACGAGCAGTACTTC
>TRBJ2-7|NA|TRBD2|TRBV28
CASSRSGSLSGEQYF
TGTGCCAGCAGTCGAAGCGGGAGCCTATCGGGGGAGCAGTACTTC
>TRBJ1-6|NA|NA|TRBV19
CASTTRDKNSPLHF
TGTGCCAGTACAACCCGGGACAAAAATTCACCCCTCCACTTT
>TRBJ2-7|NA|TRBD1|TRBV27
CASSLGQGVGEQYF
TGTGCCAGCAGTCTCGGACAGGGGGTCGGGGAGCAGTACTTC
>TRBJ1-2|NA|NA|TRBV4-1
CASSQGSNRADYGYTF
TGCGCCAGCAGCCAAGGATCGAACAGGGCGGACTATGGCTACACCTTC
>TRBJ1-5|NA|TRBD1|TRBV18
CASSPDRGGQPQHF
TGTGCCAGCTCCCCAGACAGGGGAGGGCAGCCCCAGCATTTT
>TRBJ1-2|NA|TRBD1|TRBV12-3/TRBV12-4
CASTQGDGYTF
TGTGCCAGCACTCAGGGGGACGGCTACACCTTC
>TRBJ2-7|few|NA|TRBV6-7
CASSYSASHQYLSYEQYF
TGTGCCAGCAGTTACTCCGCCTCCCATCAGTACCTTTCCTACGAGCAGTACTTC
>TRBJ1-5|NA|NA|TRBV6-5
CASSTDSYQPQHF
TGTGCCAGCAGTACGGACAGTTATCAGCCCCAGCATTTT
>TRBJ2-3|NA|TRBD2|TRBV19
CATWTSGGTDTQYF
TGTGCCACCTGGACTAGCGGAGGCACAGATACGCAGTATTTT
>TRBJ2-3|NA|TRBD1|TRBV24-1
CATSDRQGGDTQYF
TGTGCCACCAGTGATCGACAGGGGGGAGATACGCAGTATTTT
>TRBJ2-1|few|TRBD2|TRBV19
CASRASGGGNEQFF
TGTGCCAGTAGAGCTAGCGGCGGGGGGAATGAGCAGTTCTTC
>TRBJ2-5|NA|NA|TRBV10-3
CAIQLGGGETQYF
TGTGCCATCCAGCTAGGGGGGGGAGAGACCCAGTACTTC
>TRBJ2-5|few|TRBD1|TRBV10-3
CATSTGGQETQYF
TGTGCCACGTCGACAGGGGGACAAGAGACCCAGTACTTC
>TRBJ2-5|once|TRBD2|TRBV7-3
CASSSSGGGETQYF
TGTGCCAGCAGCTCTAGCGGGGGCGGGGAGACCCAGTACTTC
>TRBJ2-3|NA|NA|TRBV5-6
CASSLGIVTDTQYF
TGTGCCAGCAGCTTGGGCATAGTCACAGATACGCAGTATTTT
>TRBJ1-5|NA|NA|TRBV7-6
CASSLARGGWDSNQPQHF
TGTGCCAGCAGCTTAGCGCGCGGGGGTTGGGATAGCAATCAGCCCCAGCATTTT